These 25 T cell receptor beta chains were all obtained from the same sample, sequenced in a study of Ad26.COV2.S vaccination and SARS-CoV-2 variants. The data were produced by immunoSEQ multiplex PCR, yet TCRdb's version contains in-frame clones alone and is incomplete. In the table there are 43,000 or so clones, 65% to 90% of which are singletons. The sequences come from peripheral blood, collected after recovery from COVID-19. These receptor sequences come from a human donor who had recovered from COVID-19.

This clone came up once. The V call is TRBV12-3 or TRBV12-4, the J call TRBJ1-1, with D uncertain. This CDR3 region has 13 residues. Between the trimmed V and J ends, which lost 1 base and 10 bases, there was a span of 13 bases. The CDR3 region has the DNA TGTGCCAGCAGTTTAGGGACTGCTGGCGGAGCTTTCTTT. Its translation is CASSLGTAGGAFF.

The chain uses TRBV30 and TRBJ2-7; 7 bases match TRBD2. CDR1 and CDR2 (germline): GTSNPN, SVGIG (reference sequence). The trim removed 7 bases at V and 1 base at J, leaving 16 bases unmatched. The CDR3 is made up of 16 amino acids. The CDR3 sequence is CAFQRDSGYSSYEQYF. CDR3 coding DNA: TGTGCCTTCCAGCGGGACTCCGGGTATTCTTCCTACGAGCAGTACTTC.

This clone was observed a handful of times. The gene calls are TRBV12-3 or TRBV12-4 and TRBJ1-1; TRBD1 is a possible D gene (5 bases). This CDR3 comprises 12 residues. Trimming left V 7 bases short and J 4 bases short, with 10 bases between. The DNA for the CDR3 is TGTGCCAGCACCGCAGGGACCACTGAAGCTTTCTTT. Translation gives CASTAGTTEAFF.

This rearrangement joins TRBV3-1 (or the pseudogene TRBV3-2) to TRBJ1-2; tentative D call: TRBD1 (6 bases). Trimming stripped 1 base from V and 10 bases from J, with 25 bases between. Looked up from germline, CDR1 is LGHDT and CDR2 is YNNKEL (reference sequence). This CDR3 is built from 17 residues. CDR3 nucleotides: TGTGCCAGCAGCCAAGCACGGGGGGCAGCTGTGAGGGGACCCTACACCTTC. Translation: CASSQARGAAVRGPYTF.

The chain recombines TRBV20-1 with TRBJ2-7, with 7 bases lining up with TRBD2. Germline CDR1 reads DFQATT; CDR2 reads SNEGSKA (reference sequence). The CDR3 runs 12 residues. With 3 bases clipped from V and 7 bases from J, the junction kept 6 bases outside the gene matches. DNA for the CDR3: TGCAGTGCTAGTCTAGCGGTAATGGAGCAGTACTTC. It yields the protein CSASLAVMEQYF.

V and J are TRBV5-1 and TRBJ2-3; no definite D call. The CDR3 consists of 14 residues. V lost 1 base, J lost 0 bases, and 6 bases lay in between. Per the germline V gene, CDR1 is SGHRS and CDR2 is YFSETQ. The CDR3 protein is CASSLRPSTDTQYF. The CDR3 DNA reads TGCGCCAGCAGCTTGCGACCCAGCACAGATACGCAGTATTTT.

The chain uses TRBV11-2 and TRBJ1-2; possibly TRBD1 for D (6 bases). Trimming cost V 5 bases and J 8 bases, with 15 bases left between them. The length of the CDR3 is 13 residues. Germline assignment: CDR1 SGHAT and CDR2 FQNNGV. The CDR3, as DNA: TGTGCCAGCAGCGCCGACAGGATAGACGGCTACACCTTC. It yields the protein CASSADRIDGYTF.

The chain has TRBV23-1 and TRBJ1-4; maybe TRBD1 (6 bases). TRBV23-1 is placed among ORFs of uncertain function. The V gene lost 11 bases and the J gene lost 8 bases, with 12 bases spanning the gap. This CDR3 has 11 residues. In DNA, the CDR3 is TGCGCCGGGGGCCCACGGGAAAAACTGTTTTTT. It specifies CAGGPREKLFF.

The chain is built from TRBV7-8 and TRBJ1-1, with a tentative D call TRBD1 (5 bases). The CDR3 consists of 14 residues. V gave up 2 bases and J gave up 4 bases, with 11 bases separating them. Germline assignment: CDR1 SGHVS and CDR2 FQNEAQ. In DNA, the CDR3 is TGTGCCAGCAGCTTAATGGGGCAAGGCACTGAAGCTTTCTTT. Translating it yields CASSLMGQGTEAFF.

The rearrangement joins TRBV3-1 (or the pseudogene TRBV3-2) to TRBJ2-1; perhaps TRBD2 as D (5 bases). The germline V gene encodes CDR1 LGHDT and CDR2 YNNKEL (reference sequence). There are 17 residues in the CDR3. V was trimmed by 0 bases and J by 4 bases, leaving 16 bases between them. This CDR3 reads CASSQDFLAVIYNEQFF. The CDR3 DNA reads as TGTGCCAGCAGCCAAGATTTTCTAGCAGTGATATACAATGAGCAGTTCTTC.

The V gene is TRBV29-1, the J gene TRBJ1-5, with 8 bases identical to TRBD1. The germline CDR1 and CDR2 sequences are SQVTM and ANQGSEA. After removal of 4 bases from V and 3 bases from J, the junction contained 2 bases not matched to a gene. This CDR3 is built from 13 residues. The CDR3 DNA follows: TGCAGCGTTGCGACAGGGGTCAATCAGCCCCAGCATTTT. Residues: CSVATGVNQPQHF.

Comment on this clone: This sample also contains other DNA sequences that code for the same CDR3. The rearrangement joins TRBV3-1 (or the pseudogene TRBV3-2) to TRBJ1-3, with D unresolved. This CDR3 is built from 15 residues. Germline V gene lookup returns CDR1 LGHDT and CDR2 YNNKEL (reference sequence). With 0 bases removed from V and 0 bases from J, the gap between germline ends came to 6 bases. The chain's CDR3 is CASSQEGFSGNTIYF. CDR3 DNA: TGTGCCAGCAGCCAAGAAGGATTCTCTGGAAACACCATATATTTT.

The chain uses TRBV2 and TRBJ1-5, with a weak D call TRBD1 (6 bases). Trimming shortened V by 6 bases and J by 7 bases, and 16 bases separated the two germline ends. This CDR3 comprises 14 residues. CDR1 and CDR2 from the germline V gene are SNHLY and FYNNEI. As DNA, the CDR3 is TGTGCCAGCAGACTAACGGGGGCGGGACAGCCCCAGCATTTT. Translating gives CASRLTGAGQPQHF.

This rearrangement joins TRBV5-1 to TRBJ1-4; possibly TRBD1 for D (6 bases). This CDR3 has 14 residues. V dropped 3 bases and J dropped 4 bases, with 10 bases sitting between them. Looked up from germline, CDR1 is SGHRS and CDR2 is YFSETQ. Here the CDR3 reads CASSYGQSNEKLFF. In DNA form, the CDR3 reads TGCGCCAGCAGCTATGGACAGAGTAATGAAAAACTGTTTTTT.

CDR3 nucleotides: TGTGCCAGCAGCCCTAGGCAAGGCGCGAACACCGGGGAGCTGTTTTTT. Translation gives CASSPRQGANTGELFF. The chain joins TRBV11-2 to TRBJ2-2; D unclear. V gave up 5 bases and J gave up 0 bases, with 13 bases separating them. Germline CDR1 is SGHAT and CDR2 is FQNNGV. The length of the CDR3 is 16 residues.

The rearrangement joins TRBV27 to TRBJ2-1; D unclear. Trimming took off 6 bases at V and 1 base at J, with 13 bases between the two ends. Germline lookup yields CDR1 MNHEY and CDR2 SMNVEV (reference sequence). The CDR3 totals 15 residues. CDR3 residues: CASSTLTQSYNEQFF. The CDR3 DNA is TGTGCCAGCAGCACCCTGACACAATCCTACAATGAGCAGTTCTTC.

The genes are TRBV24-1 and TRBJ2-1, with 8 bases fitting TRBD1. The V segment lost 7 bases and the J segment 8 bases; nucleotides outside the gene matches: 6. The CDR3 length is 13 residues. The germline V gene has CDR1 KGHDR and CDR2 SFDVKD. The CDR3 region is CATSAQGADEQFF. CDR3 sequence (DNA): TGTGCCACCAGCGCCCAGGGGGCAGATGAGCAGTTCTTC.

V and J are TRBV5-1 and TRBJ2-2, with D perhaps TRBD2 (6 bases). CDR1 is SGHRS and CDR2 is YFSETQ in the germline V gene. The CDR3 sequence is 16 residues long. Trimming stripped 7 bases from V and 1 base from J, with 17 bases between. CDR3 protein: CASLGDGGVNTGELFF. DNA of the CDR3: TGCGCCAGCTTGGGGGACGGGGGTGTGAACACCGGGGAGCTGTTTTTT.

This rearrangement joins TRBV29-1 to TRBJ2-7; D is uncertain. Trimming shortened V by 2 bases and J by 2 bases, and 7 bases separated the two germline ends. The CDR3 totals 12 residues. Per germline, CDR1 SQVTM and CDR2 ANQGSEA. CDR3 residues: CSVEFFPYEQYF. The DNA of the CDR3 is TGCAGCGTTGAATTCTTCCCCTACGAGCAGTACTTC.

The chain employs TRBV10-3 and TRBJ2-1; 12 bases are shared with TRBD2. Germline V gene lookup returns CDR1 ENHRY and CDR2 SYGVKD. J was trimmed by 2 bases and V by 3 bases; bases with no gene match: 5. The CDR3 is made up of 17 amino acids. CDR3 coding DNA: TGTGCCATCAGTGACCCCCGACTAGCGGGAGCCTACAATGAGCAGTTCTTC. It codes for CAISDPRLAGAYNEQFF.

This chain links TRBV11-1 with TRBJ2-3; 8 bases align to TRBD2. Germline trimming cut 3 bases from V and 5 bases from J; bases unmatched to any gene: 7. The CDR3 contains 15 residues. Germline V gene data show CDR1 as SGHAT and CDR2 as FQDESV (reference sequence). CDR3 in amino acids: CASSFAGGAGDTQYF. The CDR3, as DNA: TGTGCCAGCAGCTTCGCGGGGGGTGCCGGAGATACGCAGTATTTT.

This clone came up once. This chain connects TRBV5-6 to TRBJ2-7, with D hard to call. Germline lookup yields CDR1 SGHDT and CDR2 YYEEEE. CDR3 length equals 13 residues. V was cut by 4 bases and J by 3 bases, with 11 bases left in between. This CDR3 reads CASSKRGLYEQYF. In DNA, the CDR3 is TGTGCCAGCAGCAAGCGCGGTCTCTACGAGCAGTACTTC.

This clone was counted once. This chain uses TRBV5-4 with TRBJ2-3, with a possible D match to TRBD2 (6 bases). The CDR3 is 17 residues long. Germline V gene data show CDR1 as SGHNT and CDR2 as YYREEE (reference sequence). V lost 0 bases to trimming and J lost 3 bases, with 17 bases between them. The CDR3 DNA is TGTGCCAGCAGCTTGGGGGCAGGTGGGAGGATAACAGATACGCAGTATTTT. Translation gives CASSLGAGGRITDTQYF.

The chain uses TRBV5-1 and TRBJ2-3, with D maybe TRBD2 (5 bases). V shed 2 bases and J shed 1 base, with 8 bases lying between them. CDR1 is SGHRS, CDR2 YFSETQ, per germline. There are 14 residues in the CDR3. CDR3 residues: CASSFEGGTDTQYF. CDR3 DNA sequence: TGCGCCAGCAGCTTCGAGGGCGGCACAGATACGCAGTATTTT.

The chain employs TRBV5-4 and TRBJ2-1; TRBD1 aligns across 9 bases. Germline trimming cut 4 bases from V and 2 bases from J; bases unmatched to any gene: 4. CDR1 and CDR2 (germline): SGHNT, YYREEE (reference sequence). CDR3 length equals 15 residues. The CDR3 sequence: CASSPGQGAYNEQFF. The CDR3 DNA sequence: TGTGCCAGCAGCCCGGGACAGGGCGCCTACAATGAGCAGTTCTTC.